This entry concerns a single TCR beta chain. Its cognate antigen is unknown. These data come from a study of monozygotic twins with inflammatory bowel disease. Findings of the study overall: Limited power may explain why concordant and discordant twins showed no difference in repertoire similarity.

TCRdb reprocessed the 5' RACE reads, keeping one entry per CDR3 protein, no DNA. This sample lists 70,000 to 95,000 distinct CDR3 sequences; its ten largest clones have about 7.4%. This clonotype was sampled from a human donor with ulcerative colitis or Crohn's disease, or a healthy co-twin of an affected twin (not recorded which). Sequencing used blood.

The chain's CDR3 is CAISPGQTGDTQYF. The chain combines TRBV10-3 with TRBJ2-3; TCRdb's D call, TRBD1, is unchecked because there is no DNA. Germline V gives CDR1 ENHRY, CDR2 SYGVKD. CDR3 length: 14 residues.